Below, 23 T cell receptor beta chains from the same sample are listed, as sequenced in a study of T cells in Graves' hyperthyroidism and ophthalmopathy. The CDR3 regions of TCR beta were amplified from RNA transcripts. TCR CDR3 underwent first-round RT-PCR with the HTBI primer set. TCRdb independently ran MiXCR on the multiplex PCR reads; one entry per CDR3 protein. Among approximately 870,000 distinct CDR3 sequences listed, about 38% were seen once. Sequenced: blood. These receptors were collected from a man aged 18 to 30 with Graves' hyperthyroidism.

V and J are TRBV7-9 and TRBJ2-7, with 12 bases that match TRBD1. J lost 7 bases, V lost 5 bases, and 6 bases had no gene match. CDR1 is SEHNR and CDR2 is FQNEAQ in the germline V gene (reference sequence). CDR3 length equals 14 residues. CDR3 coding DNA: TGTGCCAGCAGCCTTCCGGGACAGGGGGCAGAGCAGTACTTC. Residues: CASSLPGQGAEQYF.

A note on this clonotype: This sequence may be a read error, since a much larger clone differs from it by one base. CDR3 nucleotides: TGTGCCAGCAAGCAGGACACTGAAGCTTTCTTT. This sequence encodes CASKQDTEAFF. This chain links TRBV10-2 with TRBJ1-1; D is unclear. The CDR3 extends over 11 amino acids. Germline assignment: CDR1 WSHSY and CDR2 SAAADI.

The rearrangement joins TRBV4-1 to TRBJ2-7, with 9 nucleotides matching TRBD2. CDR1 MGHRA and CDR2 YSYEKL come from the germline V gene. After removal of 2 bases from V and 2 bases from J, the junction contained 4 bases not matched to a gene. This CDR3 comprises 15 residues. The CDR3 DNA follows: TGCGCCAGCAGCCAACGGACTAGCGTAACCTACGAGCAGTACTTC. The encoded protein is CASSQRTSVTYEQYF.

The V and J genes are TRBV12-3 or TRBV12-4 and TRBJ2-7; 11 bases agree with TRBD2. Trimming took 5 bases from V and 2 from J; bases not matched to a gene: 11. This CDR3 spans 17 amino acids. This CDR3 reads CASSRQPRLAGTYEQYF. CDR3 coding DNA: TGTGCCAGCAGTCGACAGCCCCGACTAGCGGGGACCTACGAGCAGTACTTC.

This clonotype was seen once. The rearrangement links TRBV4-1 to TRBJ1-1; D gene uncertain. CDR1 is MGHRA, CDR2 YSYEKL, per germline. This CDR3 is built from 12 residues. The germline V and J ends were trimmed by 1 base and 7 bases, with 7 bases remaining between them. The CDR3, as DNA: TGCGCCAGCAGCCAAGGACTCGGTGAAGCTTTCTTT. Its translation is CASSQGLGEAFF.

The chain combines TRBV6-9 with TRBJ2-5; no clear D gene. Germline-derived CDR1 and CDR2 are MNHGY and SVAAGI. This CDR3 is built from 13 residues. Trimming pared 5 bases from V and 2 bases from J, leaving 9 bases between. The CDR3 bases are TGTGCCAGCAGTGATTGGAAGCAAGAGACCCAGTACTTC. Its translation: CASSDWKQETQYF.

CDR3 nucleotides: TGTGCCAGCAGTCGGACGACAGGTTTCATCTACGAGCAGTACTTC. Its translation: CASSRTTGFIYEQYF. This chain uses TRBV13 with TRBJ2-7; TRBD1 is a possible D gene (6 bases). Germline CDR1 reads PRHDT; CDR2 reads FYEKMQ (reference sequence). The CDR3 loop spans 15 amino acids. V shed 6 bases and J shed 3 bases, with 18 bases lying between them.

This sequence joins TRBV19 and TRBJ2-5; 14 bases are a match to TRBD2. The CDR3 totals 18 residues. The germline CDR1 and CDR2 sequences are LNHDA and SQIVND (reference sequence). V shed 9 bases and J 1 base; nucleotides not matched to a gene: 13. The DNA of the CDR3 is TGTGCCAGCAGCCGCGGACTAGCGGGGGGCCTGTTCCAAGAGACCCAGTACTTC. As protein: CASSRGLAGGLFQETQYF.

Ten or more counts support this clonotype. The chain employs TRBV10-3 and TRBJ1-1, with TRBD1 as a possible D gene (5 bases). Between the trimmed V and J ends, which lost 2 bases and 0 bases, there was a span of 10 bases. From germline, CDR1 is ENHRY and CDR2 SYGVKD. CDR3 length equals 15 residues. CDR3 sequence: CAISERGQMNTEAFF. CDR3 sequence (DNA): TGTGCCATCAGTGAGAGAGGACAAATGAACACTGAAGCTTTCTTT.

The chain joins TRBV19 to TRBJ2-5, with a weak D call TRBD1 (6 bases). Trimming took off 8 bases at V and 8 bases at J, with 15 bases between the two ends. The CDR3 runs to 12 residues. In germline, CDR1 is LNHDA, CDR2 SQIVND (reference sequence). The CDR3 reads CASSQLQGTQYF. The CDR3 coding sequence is TGTGCCAGTTCCCAGCTACAGGGAACCCAGTACTTC. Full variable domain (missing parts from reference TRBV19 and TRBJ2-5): DGGITQSPKYLFRKEGQNVTLSCEQNLNHDAMYWYRQDPGQGLRLIYYSQIVNDFQKGDIAEGYSVSREKKESFPLTVTSAQKNPTAFYLCASSQLQGTQYFGPGTRLLVL.

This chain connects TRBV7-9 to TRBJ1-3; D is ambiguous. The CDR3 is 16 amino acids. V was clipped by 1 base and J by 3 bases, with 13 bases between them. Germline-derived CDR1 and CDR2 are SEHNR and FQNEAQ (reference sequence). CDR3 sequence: CASSLGGWLDGNTIYF. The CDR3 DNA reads TGTGCCAGCAGCTTAGGAGGATGGTTGGATGGAAACACCATATATTTT.

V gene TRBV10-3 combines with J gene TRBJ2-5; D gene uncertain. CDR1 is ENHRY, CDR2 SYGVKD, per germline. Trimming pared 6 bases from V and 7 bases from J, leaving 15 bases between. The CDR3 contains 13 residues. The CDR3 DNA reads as TGTGCCATCAGACCCCGACTGGAAGCGACCCAGTACTTC. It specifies CAIRPRLEATQYF.

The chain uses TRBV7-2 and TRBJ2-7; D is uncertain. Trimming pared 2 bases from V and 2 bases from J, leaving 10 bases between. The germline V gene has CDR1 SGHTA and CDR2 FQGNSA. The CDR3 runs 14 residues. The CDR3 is CASSLLGRPYEQYF. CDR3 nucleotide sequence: TGTGCCAGCAGCTTATTGGGCAGGCCCTACGAGCAGTACTTC.

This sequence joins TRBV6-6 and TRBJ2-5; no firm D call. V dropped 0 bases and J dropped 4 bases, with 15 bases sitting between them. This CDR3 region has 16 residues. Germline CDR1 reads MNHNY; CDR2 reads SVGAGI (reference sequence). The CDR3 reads CASSYSPDRVGETQYF. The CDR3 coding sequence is TGTGCCAGCAGTTACTCCCCGGACCGAGTTGGAGAGACCCAGTACTTC.

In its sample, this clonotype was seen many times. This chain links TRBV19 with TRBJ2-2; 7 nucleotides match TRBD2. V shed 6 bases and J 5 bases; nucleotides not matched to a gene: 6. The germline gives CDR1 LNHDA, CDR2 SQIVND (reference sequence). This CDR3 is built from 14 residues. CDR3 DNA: TGTGCCAGTAGACCAGGGAGGGGTACCGGGGAGCTGTTTTTT. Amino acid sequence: CASRPGRGTGELFF.

CDR3 coding DNA: TGTGCCAGCACCGGGAGGAAAAGCCGCTACGAGCAGTACTTC. This encodes CASTGRKSRYEQYF. The chain joins TRBV11-2 to TRBJ2-7, with TRBD2 matching over 7 bases. The V segment lost 7 bases and the J segment 3 bases; nucleotides outside the gene matches: 9. The CDR3 length is 14 residues. Germline V gives CDR1 SGHAT, CDR2 FQNNGV. Full variable domain (outside the CDR3, taken from reference TRBV11-2 and TRBJ2-7): EAGVAQSPRYKIIEKRQSVAFWCNPISGHATLYWYQQILGQGPKLLIQFQNNGVVDDSQLPKDRFSAERLKGVDSTLKIQPAKLEDSAVYLCASTGRKSRYEQYFGPGTRLTVT.

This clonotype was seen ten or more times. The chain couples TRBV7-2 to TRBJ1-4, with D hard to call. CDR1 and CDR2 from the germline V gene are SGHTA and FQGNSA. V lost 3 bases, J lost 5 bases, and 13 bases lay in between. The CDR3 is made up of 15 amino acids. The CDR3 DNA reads TGTGCCAGCAGCTTTCCGACAACCCTCAATGAAAAACTGTTTTTT. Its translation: CASSFPTTLNEKLFF.

In DNA, the CDR3 is TGTGCCAGCAGCCCTCAGACAGGGGCCGGTGTGATTGACGAGCAGTACTTC. Its translation: CASSPQTGAGVIDEQYF. V usage is TRBV7-9 and J usage is TRBJ2-7; TRBD1 aligns across 8 bases. Unmatched junction bases numbered 17, after V lost 5 bases and J lost 5 bases. The CDR3 totals 17 residues. CDR1 and CDR2 (germline): SEHNR, FQNEAQ (reference sequence).

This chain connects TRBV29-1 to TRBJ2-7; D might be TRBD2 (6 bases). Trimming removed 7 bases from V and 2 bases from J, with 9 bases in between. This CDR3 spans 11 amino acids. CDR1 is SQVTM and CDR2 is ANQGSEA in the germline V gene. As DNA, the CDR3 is TGCAGCGCCGGGGAGGCCTACGAGCAGTACTTC. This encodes CSAGEAYEQYF.

The DNA for the CDR3 is TGTGCCAGCAGTCACAGCGGCACAGATACGCAGTATTTT. It yields the protein CASSHSGTDTQYF. V gene TRBV25-1 combines with J gene TRBJ2-3; D unclear. The germline V gene has CDR1 MGHDK and CDR2 SYGVNS. The CDR3 is made up of 13 amino acids. V was clipped by 5 bases and J by 1 base, with 7 bases between them.

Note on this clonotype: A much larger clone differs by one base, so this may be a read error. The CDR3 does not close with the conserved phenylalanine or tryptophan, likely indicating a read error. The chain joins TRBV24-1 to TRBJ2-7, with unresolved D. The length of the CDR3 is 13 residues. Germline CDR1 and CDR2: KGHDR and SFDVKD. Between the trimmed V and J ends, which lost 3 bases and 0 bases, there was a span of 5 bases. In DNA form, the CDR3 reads TGTGCCACCAGTGATACGGGCTCCTACGAGCAGTACTTA. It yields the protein CATSDTGSYEQYL.

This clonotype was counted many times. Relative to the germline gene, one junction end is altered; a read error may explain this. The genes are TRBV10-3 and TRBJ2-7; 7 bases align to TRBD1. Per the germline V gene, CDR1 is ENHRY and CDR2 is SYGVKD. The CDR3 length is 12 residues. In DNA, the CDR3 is TGTACCATCAGTGGGGACAGAAACGAGCAGTACTTC. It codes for CTISGDRNEQYF.

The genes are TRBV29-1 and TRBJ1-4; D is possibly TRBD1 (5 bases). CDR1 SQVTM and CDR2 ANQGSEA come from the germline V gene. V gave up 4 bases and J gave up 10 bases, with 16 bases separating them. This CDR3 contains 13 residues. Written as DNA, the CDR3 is TGCAGCGTTGTGGCAGGGTACTCTGGAAAACTGTTTTTT. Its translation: CSVVAGYSGKLFF.